This TCR beta chain is from a study of cytotoxic CD8 clonotypes in ibrutinib-treated CLL. Study details: Patients attained about 24 partial and 2 complete responses; at median around 70 months, about 14 remained remitted while about twelve progressed. Study findings and constraints: Clonality increased at ibrutinib response and stayed stable in sustained remission. At progression, however, it fell back toward baseline. Higher circulating CD8+ T-cell counts strongly accompanied higher baseline clonality, above age-matched healthy donors.

The planned depth of sequencing spanned 1 in 200,000 to 1 in 1 million T cells. TCRdb keeps only in-frame clones here, not all; method: immunoSEQ multiplex PCR. The profile shows approximately 100,000 clones, approximately 78% of them singletons. A remark on this clone: Its antigen is unknown.

The CDR3 is 14 amino acids. The germline gives CDR1 SGHTA, CDR2 FQGTGA. Trimming left V 4 bases short and J 1 base short, with 10 bases between. Sequences were derived from PBMCs, sampled after 12 months of ibrutinib treatment. The chain carries TRBV7-3 and TRBJ1-1, with D possibly being TRBD1 (6 bases). This clonotype originated in a human donor with chronic lymphocytic leukemia. CDR3 region: CASSSLTGNTEAFF. The DNA for the CDR3 is TGTGCCAGCAGCTCCTTGACAGGGAACACTGAAGCTTTCTTT.